This T cell receptor (beta chain) was sequenced during a study of control samples from healthy donors and cancer patients. The protocol was immunoSEQ multiplex PCR, while the TCRdb copy is restricted to in-frame clones and leaves out a portion. The table has 60,000 to 75,000 clones, about 89% seen once; the top ten hold around 2%. The CDR3 sequence is 13 residues long. Germline CDR1 is LNHDA and CDR2 is SQIVND (reference sequence). V lost 9 bases to trimming and J lost 3 bases; unmatched junction nucleotides: 4. The rearrangement joins TRBV19 to TRBJ1-2; 10 bases fit TRBD1. This TCR derives from a woman aged 50 to 60 with head and neck cancer. Sequenced sample: PBMCs. In DNA form, the CDR3 reads TGTGCCAGCGACAGGGGGCAGGACTATGGCTACACCTTC. It specifies CASDRGQDYGYTF.